This entry describes one T cell receptor beta chain. Clones were sequenced by immunoSEQ multiplex PCR, and TCRdb holds only the in-frame ones, with some missing. The repertoire holds 56,000 or so clones, with roughly nine tenths as singletons. The entry originates in a study of blood T cell repertoires in COVID-19. In the study overall: The origin of the acute and convalescent COVID-19 samples was the United States, Italy and Spain. PBMCs, B-cell-depleted T cells, or T cells provided the cDNA or gDNA that made up the material.

Trimming removed 0 bases from V and 7 bases from J, with 12 bases in between. The CDR3 contains 14 residues. The V gene's germline CDR1 is MGHRA and CDR2 YSYEKL. The TCR was taken from a human donor in a cohort sampled during active COVID-19. This sequence joins TRBV4-1 and TRBJ1-1; weak D call: TRBD1 (5 bases). Specimen: peripheral blood. The CDR3 DNA sequence: TGCGCCAGCAGCCAAGATATGGCAGGGATTGAAGCTTTCTTT. Its translation is CASSQDMAGIEAFF.